The 22 T cell receptor beta chains listed next were all sequenced from one sample in a study of T-cell reconstitution after alpha-beta-depleted transplantation in children. Unique molecular identifiers were incorporated into the prepared TCRbeta library. From the PCR reads, TCRdb called clonotypes with MiXCR, one entry per CDR3 protein. Here the sample spans approximately 650,000 distinct CDR3 sequences, about an eighth being singletons. The sample was PBMCs, taken before TCRalphabeta/CD19-depleted stem cell transplant. All receptors derive from a girl aged 2 to 9 with congenital amegakaryocytic thrombocytopenia, due to receive a stem cell transplant.

The V call is TRBV20-1, the J call TRBJ1-4, with D unclear. The CDR3 runs 12 residues. Trimming took off 2 bases at V and 0 bases at J, with 1 base between the two ends. CDR1 is DFQATT and CDR2 is SNEGSKA in the germline V gene (reference sequence). CDR3 nucleotide sequence: TGCAGTGCTAGACCAACTAATGAAAAACTGTTTTTT. Residues: CSARPTNEKLFF.

This clonotype has ten or more counts. The V call is TRBV7-2, the J call TRBJ2-3; TRBD2 might be the D (5 bases). CDR1 is SGHTA, CDR2 FQGNSA, per germline. The CDR3 length is 15 residues. V lost 2 bases and J lost 4, with 13 bases in between. The CDR3 DNA follows: TGTGCCAGCAGCTTATCGGGATGGATGTCAGATACGCAGTATTTT. This gives the protein CASSLSGWMSDTQYF.

A word on this clonotype: A much bigger clone sits one base away, suggesting this may be a read error. The rearrangement links TRBV5-1 to TRBJ2-5; the D gene is possibly TRBD1 (6 bases). The CDR3 runs 15 residues. The ends were cut back, 1 base at V and 2 bases at J, with 12 bases in the middle. The germline CDR1 and CDR2 sequences are SGHRS and YFSETQ. CDR3 sequence reads: CASSLLQGWQETQYF. CDR3 DNA: TGCGCCAGCAGCTTGCTCCAGGGGTGGCAAGAGACCCAGTACTTC.

This clonotype was seen a handful of times. The J gene is TRBJ1-4, the V gene TRBV28; no definite D call. CDR3 length: 15 amino acids. From germline, CDR1 is MDHEN and CDR2 SYDVKM. V lost 2 bases to trimming and J lost 8 bases, with 15 bases between them. The CDR3 reads CASSLATRSGEKLFF. The DNA for the CDR3 is TGTGCCAGCAGTTTAGCTACGAGATCGGGCGAAAAACTGTTTTTT.

The chain uses TRBV7-9 and TRBJ2-1, with a possible D match to TRBD1 (6 bases). Per germline, CDR1 SEHNR and CDR2 FQNEAQ (reference sequence). V was cut by 3 bases and J by 5 bases, with 8 bases left in between. This CDR3 spans 13 amino acids. The CDR3 DNA is TGTGCCAGCAGCTTCGGACAGCACAATGAGCAGTTCTTC. Translating gives CASSFGQHNEQFF.

This clonotype was recorded a few times. The J gene is TRBJ2-5, the V gene TRBV12-3 or TRBV12-4, with TRBD2 as a possible D gene (5 bases). Trimming left V 7 bases short and J 2 bases short, with 14 bases between. This CDR3 spans 14 amino acids. The CDR3 loop reads CASTRPGLQETQYF. The CDR3, as DNA: TGTGCCAGCACCCGACCGGGATTACAAGAGACCCAGTACTTC.

This clonotype was seen just once. This could be a read error, since a much larger clone is one nucleotide away. This chain connects TRBV20-1 to TRBJ2-1; 12 nucleotides agree with TRBD2. CDR3 length equals 12 residues. Looked up from germline, CDR1 is DFQATT and CDR2 is SNEGSKA (reference sequence). DNA of the CDR3: TGCAGCGAACTAGCGGGAGGCAATGAGCAGTCCTTC. It yields the protein CSELAGGNEQSF.

This clonotype was seen repeatedly, ten times or more. The chain employs TRBV20-1 and TRBJ1-4; D not resolved. With 1 base removed from V and 8 bases from J, the gap between germline ends came to 11 bases. Looked up from germline, CDR1 is DFQATT and CDR2 is SNEGSKA (reference sequence). This CDR3 is built from 13 residues. The CDR3 region is CSARAPLREKLFF. CDR3 bases: TGCAGTGCTAGAGCCCCCTTGAGGGAAAAACTGTTTTTT.

This clonotype was seen only a few times. V gene TRBV11-1 combines with J gene TRBJ2-1; D is perhaps TRBD2 (7 bases). Between the trimmed V and J ends, which lost 5 bases and 5 bases, there was a span of 16 bases. Germline CDR1 reads SGHAT; CDR2 reads FQDESV (reference sequence). The CDR3 extends over 15 amino acids. CDR3 DNA sequence: TGTGCCAGCAGCCCTAGTGGGGGGGGCCACAATGAGCAGTTCTTC. Amino acids: CASSPSGGGHNEQFF.

In this sample, this clonotype turned up once. The chain has TRBV7-6 and TRBJ2-1; perhaps TRBD1 as D (6 bases). The CDR3 is made up of 15 amino acids. The V gene's germline CDR1 is SGHVS and CDR2 FNYEAQ. Trimming took off 3 bases at V and 5 bases at J, with 14 bases between the two ends. In nucleotides, the CDR3 is TGTGCCAGCAGCTTTACCGGGACATCCAACAATGAGCAGTTCTTC. This sequence encodes CASSFTGTSNNEQFF.

This clonotype was recorded at least ten times. The J gene is TRBJ2-2, the V gene TRBV5-1; perhaps TRBD2 as D (6 bases). V was shortened by 0 bases and J by 7 bases, with 16 bases between the two germline ends. Germline CDR1 is SGHRS and CDR2 is YFSETQ. The CDR3 contains 16 residues. CDR3 amino acids: CASSLVPGAGDGELFF. As DNA, the CDR3 is TGCGCCAGCAGCTTGGTACCGGGAGCGGGTGACGGGGAGCTGTTTTTT.

This clonotype was seen repeatedly, ten times or more. The chain carries TRBV29-1 and TRBJ2-5; 7 bases agree with TRBD2. The CDR3 has 16 amino acids. J was trimmed by 0 bases and V by 0 bases; bases with no gene match: 7. CDR1 and CDR2 (germline): SQVTM, ANQGSEA. This chain's CDR3 is CSVEDPSGDDQETQYF. The CDR3 DNA is TGCAGCGTTGAAGATCCTAGCGGAGACGACCAAGAGACCCAGTACTTC.

Ten or more counts support this clonotype. The chain has TRBV20-1 and TRBJ2-1, with TRBD2 matching over 11 bases. The CDR3 sequence is 15 residues long. Trimming cost V 3 bases and J 4 bases; bases outside gene matches: 5. Germline V CDR1 and CDR2: DFQATT, SNEGSKA (reference sequence). CDR3 region: CSASVLAGAYNEQFF. The CDR3 coding sequence is TGCAGTGCTAGCGTACTAGCGGGAGCATACAATGAGCAGTTCTTC.

The chain has TRBV7-2 and TRBJ2-2; 13 nucleotides line up with TRBD2. The J segment lost 6 bases and the V segment lost 3 bases, leaving 7 bases of the junction unmatched. CDR1 SGHTA and CDR2 FQGNSA come from the germline V gene. CDR3 length equals 17 residues. CDR3 coding DNA: TGTGCCAGCAGCTTTCCCCGGACTAGCGGGAGCCCCGGGGAGCTGTTTTTT. This translates into CASSFPRTSGSPGELFF.

This clonotype has at least ten counts. V usage is TRBV12-3 or TRBV12-4 and J usage is TRBJ2-7, with unresolved D. Trimming shortened V by 6 bases and J by 2 bases, and 8 bases separated the two germline ends. This CDR3 region has 12 residues. The CDR3 loop is CASRNDPYEQYF. CDR3 in DNA: TGTGCCAGCAGGAACGACCCCTACGAGCAGTACTTC.

This clonotype appeared many times. The rearrangement joins TRBV20-1 to TRBJ2-5; 14 nucleotides agree with TRBD2. The junction had 9 bases not matched to a gene; V was cut back by 7 bases and J by 5 bases. The germline V gene encodes CDR1 DFQATT and CDR2 SNEGSKA (reference sequence). The CDR3 totals 15 residues. The CDR3 DNA is TGCAGTGTGGGACCCGGGACTAGCGGGAGTGAGACCCAGTACTTC. Protein sequence: CSVGPGTSGSETQYF.

This clonotype was detected many times. The V call is TRBV20-1, the J call TRBJ2-3; no clear D gene. The V and J ends lost 6 bases and 2 bases respectively, with 12 bases between them. This CDR3 is 13 amino acids long. CDR1 is DFQATT and CDR2 is SNEGSKA in the germline V gene (reference sequence). The CDR3 loop reads CSATGYSTDTQYF. DNA of the CDR3: TGCAGTGCCACCGGGTATTCCACAGATACGCAGTATTTT.

This clonotype appeared many times. V gene TRBV5-5 combines with J gene TRBJ2-5; D not resolved. V lost 0 bases and J lost 1, with 13 bases in between. The germline CDR1 and CDR2 sequences are SGHKS and YYEKEE (reference sequence). The CDR3 runs 16 residues. The CDR3 DNA follows: TGTGCCAGCAGCTTGGTTACTGGCGGAGTCCAAGAGACCCAGTACTTC. Encoded protein: CASSLVTGGVQETQYF. The variable domain in full, completed from reference TRBV5-5 and TRBJ2-5, reads DAGVTQSPTHLIKTRGQQVTLRCSPISGHKSVSWYQQVLGQGPQFIFQYYEKEERGRGNFPDRFSARQFPNYSSELNVNALLLGDSALYLCASSLVTGGVQETQYFGPGTRLLVL.

The sample holds a few counts of this clonotype. This chain connects TRBV7-2 to TRBJ2-2, with a possible D match to TRBD1 (5 bases). V shed 5 bases and J shed 0 bases, with 13 bases lying between them. The CDR3 is made up of 16 amino acids. Looked up from germline, CDR1 is SGHTA and CDR2 is FQGNSA. CDR3: CASSVGPGTNTGELFF. CDR3 DNA sequence: TGTGCCAGCAGCGTCGGTCCAGGGACGAACACCGGGGAGCTGTTTTTT.

The table lists this clonotype with a few counts. The J gene is TRBJ2-5, the V gene TRBV7-9; 14 bases are shared with TRBD2. The V segment lost 5 bases and the J segment 2 bases; nucleotides outside the gene matches: 7. The CDR3 spans 17 residues. Germline CDR1 SEHNR, CDR2 FQNEAQ (reference sequence). Here the CDR3 reads CASSTGTSGRVQETQYF. The DNA of the CDR3 is TGTGCCAGCAGCACTGGGACTAGCGGGAGAGTACAAGAGACCCAGTACTTC.

This clonotype has just a few counts. This clone may be a read error of a much larger clone one base away. The J gene is TRBJ2-7, the V gene TRBV20-1, with D unclear. Per the germline V gene, CDR1 is DFQATT and CDR2 is SNEGSKA (reference sequence). This CDR3 has 13 amino acids. The CDR3 region has the DNA TGCAGTGCACACGAACGTAGCTCCTACGAGCAGTGCTTC. Translating gives CSAHERSSYEQCF.

This clonotype has a handful of counts. V is TRBV10-3 and J is TRBJ2-5; D is unresolved. CDR1 is ENHRY, CDR2 SYGVKD, per germline. The CDR3 totals 13 residues. V gave up 0 bases and J gave up 5 bases, with 7 bases separating them. CDR3 DNA sequence: TGTGCCATCAGTGAGTCCAGCGAGGAGACCCAGTACTTC. The encoded protein is CAISESSEETQYF.